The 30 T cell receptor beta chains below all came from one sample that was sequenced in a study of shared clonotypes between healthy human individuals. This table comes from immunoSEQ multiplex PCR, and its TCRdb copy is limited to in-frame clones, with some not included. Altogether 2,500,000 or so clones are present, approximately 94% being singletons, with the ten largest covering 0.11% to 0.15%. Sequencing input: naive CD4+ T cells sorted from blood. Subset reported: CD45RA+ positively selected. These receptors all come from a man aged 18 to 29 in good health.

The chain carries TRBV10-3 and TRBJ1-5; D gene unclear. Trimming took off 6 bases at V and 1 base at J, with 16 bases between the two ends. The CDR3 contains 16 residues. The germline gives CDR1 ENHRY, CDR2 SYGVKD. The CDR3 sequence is CAISPDPPESNQPQHF. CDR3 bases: TGTGCCATCAGCCCAGATCCGCCTGAGAGCAATCAGCCCCAGCATTTT.

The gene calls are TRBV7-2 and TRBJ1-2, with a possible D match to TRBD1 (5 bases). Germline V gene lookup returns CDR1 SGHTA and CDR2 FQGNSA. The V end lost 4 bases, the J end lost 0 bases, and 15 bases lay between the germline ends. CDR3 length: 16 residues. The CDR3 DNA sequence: TGTGCCAGCAGCTCCCGAACAGGCCCAGCTAACTATGGCTACACCTTC. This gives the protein CASSSRTGPANYGYTF.

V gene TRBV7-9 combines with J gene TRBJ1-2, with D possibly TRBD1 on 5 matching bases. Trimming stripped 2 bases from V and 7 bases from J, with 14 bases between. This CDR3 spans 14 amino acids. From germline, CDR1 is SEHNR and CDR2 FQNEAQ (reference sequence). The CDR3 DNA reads TGTGCCAGCAGCTTATCCTCGACAGTACTTGGCTACACCTTC. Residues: CASSLSSTVLGYTF.

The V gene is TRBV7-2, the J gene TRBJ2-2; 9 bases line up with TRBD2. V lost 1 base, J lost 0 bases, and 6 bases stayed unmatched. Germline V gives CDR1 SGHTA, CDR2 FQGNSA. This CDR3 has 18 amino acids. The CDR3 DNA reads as TGTGCCAGCAGCTTAGGTAGCGGGGGCCCTCCGAACACCGGGGAGCTGTTTTTT. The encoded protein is CASSLGSGGPPNTGELFF. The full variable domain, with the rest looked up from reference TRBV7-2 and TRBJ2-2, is GAGVSQSPSNKVTEKGKDVELRCDPISGHTALYWYRQSLGQGLEFLIYFQGNSAPDKSGLPSDRFSAERTGGSVSTLTIQRTQQEDSAVYLCASSLGSGGPPNTGELFFGEGSRLTVL.

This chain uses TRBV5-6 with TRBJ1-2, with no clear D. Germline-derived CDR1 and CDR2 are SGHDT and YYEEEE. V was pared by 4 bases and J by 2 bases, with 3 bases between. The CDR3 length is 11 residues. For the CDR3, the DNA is TGTGCCAGCAGCCGGAACTATGGCTACACCTTC. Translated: CASSRNYGYTF.

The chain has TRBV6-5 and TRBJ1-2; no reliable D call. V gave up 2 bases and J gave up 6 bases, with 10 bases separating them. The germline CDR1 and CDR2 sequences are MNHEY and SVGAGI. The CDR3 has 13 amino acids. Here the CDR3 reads CASSYLTGHGYTF. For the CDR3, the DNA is TGTGCCAGCAGTTACCTGACGGGCCATGGCTACACCTTC.

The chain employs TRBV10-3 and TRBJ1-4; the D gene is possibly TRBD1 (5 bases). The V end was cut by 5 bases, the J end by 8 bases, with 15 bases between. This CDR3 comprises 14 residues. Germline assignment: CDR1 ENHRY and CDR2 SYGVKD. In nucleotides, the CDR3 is TGTGCCATCAGTCCCGCGGGGGTGGACGAAAAACTGTTTTTT. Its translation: CAISPAGVDEKLFF.

CDR3 sequence (DNA): TGTGCCAGCAGTTTATCACAATTGGGGACTGAAGCTTTCTTT. Translating gives CASSLSQLGTEAFF. The chain couples TRBV27 to TRBJ1-1; D not resolved. The ends were cut back, 0 bases at V and 5 bases at J, with 10 bases in the middle. This CDR3 is built from 14 residues. Germline loops: CDR1 MNHEY, CDR2 SMNVEV (reference sequence).

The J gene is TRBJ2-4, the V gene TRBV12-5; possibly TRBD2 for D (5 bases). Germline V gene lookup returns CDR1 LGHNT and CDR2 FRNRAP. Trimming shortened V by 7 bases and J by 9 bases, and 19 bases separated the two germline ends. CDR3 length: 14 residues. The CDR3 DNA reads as TGTGCTAGTGCGGGGTCACCACTCATCGGCATTCAGTACTTC. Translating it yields CASAGSPLIGIQYF. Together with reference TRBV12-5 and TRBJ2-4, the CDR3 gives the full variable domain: DARVTQTPRHKVTEMGQEVTMRCQPILGHNTVFWYRQTMMQGLELLAYFRNRAPLDDSGMPKDRFSAEMPDATLATLKIQPSEPRDSAVYFCASAGSPLIGIQYFGAGTRLSVL.

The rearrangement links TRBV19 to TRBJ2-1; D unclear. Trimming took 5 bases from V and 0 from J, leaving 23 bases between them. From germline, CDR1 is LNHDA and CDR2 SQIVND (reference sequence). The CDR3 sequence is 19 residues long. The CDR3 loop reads CASSPRVAVSTSSYNEQFF. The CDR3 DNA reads TGTGCCAGTAGTCCCCGGGTTGCGGTCTCGACGAGCTCCTACAATGAGCAGTTCTTC.

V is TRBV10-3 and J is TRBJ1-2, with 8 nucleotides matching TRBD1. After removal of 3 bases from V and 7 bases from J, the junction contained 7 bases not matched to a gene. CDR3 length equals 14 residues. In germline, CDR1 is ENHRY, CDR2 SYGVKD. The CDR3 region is CAISDLDRVFGYTF. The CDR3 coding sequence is TGTGCCATCAGTGACCTGGACAGGGTATTTGGCTACACCTTC.

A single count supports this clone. Here the CDR3 DNA reads TGTGCCAGCAGTTACCTGGATTCACCCCTCCACTTT. It yields the protein CASSYLDSPLHF. V gene TRBV6-6 combines with J gene TRBJ1-6; D unclear. Germline V CDR1 and CDR2: MNHNY, SVGAGI (reference sequence). Deletions cut 2 bases from V and 8 bases from J, with 4 bases between. The CDR3 totals 12 residues.

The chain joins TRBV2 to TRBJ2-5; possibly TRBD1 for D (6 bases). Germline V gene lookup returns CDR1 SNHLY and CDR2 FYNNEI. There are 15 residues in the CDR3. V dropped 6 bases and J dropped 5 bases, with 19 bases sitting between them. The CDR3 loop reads CASRRETGIWETQYF. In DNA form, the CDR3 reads TGTGCCAGCAGGAGGGAGACAGGTATCTGGGAGACCCAGTACTTC.

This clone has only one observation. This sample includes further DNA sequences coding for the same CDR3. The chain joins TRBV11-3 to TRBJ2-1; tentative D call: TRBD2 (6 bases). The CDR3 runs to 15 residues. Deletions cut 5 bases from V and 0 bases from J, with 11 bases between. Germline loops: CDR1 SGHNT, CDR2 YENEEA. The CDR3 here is CASSLGGSSYNEQFF. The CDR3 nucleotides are TGTGCCAGCAGCCTGGGGGGTAGCTCCTACAATGAGCAGTTCTTC.

The CDR3 here is CAISEGRTGSSYEQYF. The CDR3 DNA follows: TGTGCCATCAGTGAGGGGCGAACAGGGAGCTCCTACGAGCAGTACTTC. The rearrangement joins TRBV10-3 to TRBJ2-7; TRBD1 might be the D (6 bases). Germline lookup yields CDR1 ENHRY and CDR2 SYGVKD. The CDR3 is 16 residues long. Trimming left V 2 bases short and J 0 bases short, with 14 bases between.

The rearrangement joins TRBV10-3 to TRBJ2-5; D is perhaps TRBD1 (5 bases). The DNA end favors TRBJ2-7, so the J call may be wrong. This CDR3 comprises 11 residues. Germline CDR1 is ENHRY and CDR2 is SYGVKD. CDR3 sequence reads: CAIARGNEQYF. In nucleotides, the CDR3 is TGTGCCATCGCTAGGGGTAACGAGCAGTACTTC.

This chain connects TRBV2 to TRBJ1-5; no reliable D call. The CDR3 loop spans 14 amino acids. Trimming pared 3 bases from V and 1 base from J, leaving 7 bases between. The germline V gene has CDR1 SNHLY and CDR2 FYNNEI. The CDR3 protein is CASSDEGSNQPQHF. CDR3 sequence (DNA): TGTGCCAGCAGTGACGAAGGGAGCAATCAGCCCCAGCATTTT.

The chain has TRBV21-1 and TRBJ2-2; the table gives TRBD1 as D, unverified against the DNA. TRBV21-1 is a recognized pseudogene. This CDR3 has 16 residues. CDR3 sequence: CASSKRLRGRAGELFF. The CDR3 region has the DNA TGTGCCAGCAGCAAAAGGTTGCGTGGCAGGGCCGGGGAGCTGTTTTTT.

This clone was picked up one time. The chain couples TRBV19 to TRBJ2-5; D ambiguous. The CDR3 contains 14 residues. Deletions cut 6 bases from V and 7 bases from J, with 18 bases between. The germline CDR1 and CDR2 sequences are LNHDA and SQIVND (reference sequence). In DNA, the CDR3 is TGTGCCAGTAGCCTCACCGGAACCTCCAGGACCCAGTACTTC. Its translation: CASSLTGTSRTQYF.

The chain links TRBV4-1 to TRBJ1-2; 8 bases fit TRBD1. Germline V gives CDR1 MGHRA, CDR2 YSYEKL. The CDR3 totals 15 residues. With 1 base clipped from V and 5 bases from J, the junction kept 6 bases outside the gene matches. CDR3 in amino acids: CASSQGWTGFYGYTF. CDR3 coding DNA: TGCGCCAGCAGCCAAGGGTGGACAGGGTTTTATGGCTACACCTTC.

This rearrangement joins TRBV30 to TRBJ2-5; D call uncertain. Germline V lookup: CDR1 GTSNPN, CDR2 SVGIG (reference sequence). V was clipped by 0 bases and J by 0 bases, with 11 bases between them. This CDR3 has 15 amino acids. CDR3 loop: CAWSVFVGYQETQYF. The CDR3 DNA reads TGTGCCTGGAGTGTTTTTGTCGGGTACCAAGAGACCCAGTACTTC. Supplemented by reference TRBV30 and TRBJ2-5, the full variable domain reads SQTIHQWPATLVQPVGSPLSLECTVEGTSNPNLYWYRQAAGRGLQLLFYSVGIGQISSEVPQNLSASRPQDRQFILSSKKLLLSDSGFYLCAWSVFVGYQETQYFGPGTRLLVL.

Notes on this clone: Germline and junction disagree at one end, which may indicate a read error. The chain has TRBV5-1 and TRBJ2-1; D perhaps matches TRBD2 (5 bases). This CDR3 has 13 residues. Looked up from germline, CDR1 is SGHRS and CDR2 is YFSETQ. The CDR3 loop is CASSLDWAVEQFF. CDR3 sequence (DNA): TGCGCCAGCAGTTTGGACTGGGCGGTTGAGCAGTTCTTC.

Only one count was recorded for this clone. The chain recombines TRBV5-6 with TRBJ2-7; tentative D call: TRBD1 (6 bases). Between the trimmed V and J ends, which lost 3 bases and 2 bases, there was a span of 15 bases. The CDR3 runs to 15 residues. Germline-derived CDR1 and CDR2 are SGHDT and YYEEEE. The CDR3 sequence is CASSWGAAGAYEQYF. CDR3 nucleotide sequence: TGTGCCAGCAGCTGGGGCGCGGCAGGGGCCTACGAGCAGTACTTC.

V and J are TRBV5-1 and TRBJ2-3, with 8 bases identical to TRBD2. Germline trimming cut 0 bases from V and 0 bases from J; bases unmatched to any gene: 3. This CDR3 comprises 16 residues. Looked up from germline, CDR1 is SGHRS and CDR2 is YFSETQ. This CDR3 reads CASSLVSGTSTDTQYF. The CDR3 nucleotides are TGCGCCAGCAGCTTGGTTAGCGGGACTAGCACAGATACGCAGTATTTT.

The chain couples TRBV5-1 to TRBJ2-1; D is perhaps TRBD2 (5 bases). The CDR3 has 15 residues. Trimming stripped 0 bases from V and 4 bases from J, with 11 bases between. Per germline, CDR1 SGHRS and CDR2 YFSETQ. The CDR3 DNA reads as TGCGCCAGCAGCTTGGGGGGAGAGGTTTACAATGAGCAGTTCTTC. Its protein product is CASSLGGEVYNEQFF. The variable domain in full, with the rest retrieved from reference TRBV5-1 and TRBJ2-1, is KAGVTQTPRYLIKTRGQQVTLSCSPISGHRSVSWYQQTPGQGLQFLFEYFSETQRNKGNFPGRFSGRQFSNSRSEMNVSTLELGDSALYLCASSLGGEVYNEQFFGPGTRLTVL.

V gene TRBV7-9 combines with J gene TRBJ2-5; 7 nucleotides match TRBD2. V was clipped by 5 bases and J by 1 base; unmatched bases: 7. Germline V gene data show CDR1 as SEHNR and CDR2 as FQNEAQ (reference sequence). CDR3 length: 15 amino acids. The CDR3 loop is CASSLSLASQETQYF. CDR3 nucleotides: TGTGCCAGCAGCCTCTCACTAGCGAGCCAAGAGACCCAGTACTTC.

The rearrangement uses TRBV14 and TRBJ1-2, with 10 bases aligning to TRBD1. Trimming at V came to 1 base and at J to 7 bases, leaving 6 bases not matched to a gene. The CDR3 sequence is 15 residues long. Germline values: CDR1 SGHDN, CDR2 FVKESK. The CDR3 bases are TGTGCCAGCAGCCAAGGACAGGGGGCTTCAGGTGGCTACACCTTC. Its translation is CASSQGQGASGGYTF.

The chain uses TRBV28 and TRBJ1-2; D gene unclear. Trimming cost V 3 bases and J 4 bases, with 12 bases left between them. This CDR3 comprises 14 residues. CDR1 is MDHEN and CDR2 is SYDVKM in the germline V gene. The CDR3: CASSFRASTYGYTF. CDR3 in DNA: TGTGCCAGCAGTTTCCGTGCCTCGACCTATGGCTACACCTTC.

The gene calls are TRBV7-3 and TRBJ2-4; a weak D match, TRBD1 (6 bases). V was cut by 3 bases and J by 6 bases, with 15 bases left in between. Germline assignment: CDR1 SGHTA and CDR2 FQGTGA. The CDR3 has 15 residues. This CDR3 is CASSFDGGQGNIQYF. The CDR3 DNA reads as TGTGCCAGCAGCTTTGATGGGGGCCAGGGAAACATTCAGTACTTC.

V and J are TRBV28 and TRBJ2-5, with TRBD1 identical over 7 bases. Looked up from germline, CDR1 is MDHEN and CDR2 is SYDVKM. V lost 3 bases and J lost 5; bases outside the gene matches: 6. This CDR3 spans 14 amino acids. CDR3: CASSFGQVKETQYF. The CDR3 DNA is TGTGCCAGCAGTTTTGGACAGGTGAAGGAGACCCAGTACTTC.